A selection of T cell receptor beta chains follows, all from one sample in a study of cytomegalovirus exposure and HLA in healthy donors. Method: immunoSEQ multiplex PCR; TCRdb's copy keeps in-frame clones and lacks some. The table lists 200,000 or so clones, around 86% of them singletons. Sample: PBMCs. The receptors come from a woman in her forties in good health and CMV-seronegative. CDR3s include the opening cysteine and the closing phenylalanine or tryptophan. The D gene is left open where the match is weak. The listing skips clone size in some rows; elsewhere it reads once, few, many or a size class.

j_gene	d_gene	v_gene	abundance	CDR3nt	CDR3aa
TRBJ2-7	NA	TRBV2	NA	TGTGCCAGCAGGTCTCTGGGTTTGGGGCGCTACGAGCAGTACTTC	CASRSLGLGRYEQYF
TRBJ1-2	NA	TRBV7-2	NA	TGTGCCATTCGGGAGATTCAGACCAACTATGGCTACACCTTC	CAIREIQTNYGYTF
TRBJ2-1	NA	TRBV27	NA	TGTGCCAGCAGCCAAGGACTCCGCTCCTACAATGAGCAGTTCTTC	CASSQGLRSYNEQFF
TRBJ1-4	NA	TRBV10-2	NA	TGCGCCAGCAGTGACTCCCAACAGGGAAAACTGTTTTTT	CASSDSQQGKLFF
TRBJ2-1	NA	TRBV29-1	NA	TGCAGCGTTAGGGGCGGATACAATGAGCAGTTCTTC	CSVRGGYNEQFF
TRBJ2-7	TRBD1	TRBV7-3	few	TGTGCCAGCAGTTTGGGGCCGGGACAGGAATACGAGCAGTACTTC	CASSLGPGQEYEQYF
TRBJ1-2	TRBD1	TRBV5-1	NA	TGCGCCAGCAGCTTCGTGGGACAGGGGCCTGGCTACACCTTC	CASSFVGQGPGYTF
TRBJ2-7	TRBD2	TRBV12-5	NA	TGTGCTAGTGGCCCAAGGGGACAGCCAGTAGCGGGGGGGCTCTCCTACGAGCAGTACTTC	CASGPRGQPVAGGLSYEQYF
TRBJ1-1	NA	TRBV27	NA	TGTGCCAGCAGCCTTACAGAGAACACTGAAGCTTTCTTT	CASSLTENTEAFF
TRBJ2-7	TRBD1	TRBV7-8	NA	TGTGCCAGCAGCGAAACAGGGGGCCGAGGGCAGTACTTC	CASSETGGRGQYF
TRBJ1-1	NA	TRBV7-2	NA	TGTGCCAGCAGCGAACCCCGCAAGAGTAAAGCTTTCTTT	CASSEPRKSKAFF
TRBJ2-4	NA	TRBV5-6	NA	TGTGCCAGCAGCCCCGGGGGAAACATTCAGTACTTC	CASSPGGNIQYF
TRBJ2-2	TRBD1	TRBV23-1	NA	TGCGCCAGCAGTCTACAGGGGACCGGGGAGCTGTTTTTT	CASSLQGTGELFF
TRBJ2-5	TRBD1	TRBV2	once	TGTGCCAGCAGGTCCAGTGACAGGGTTGTAGAGACCCAGTACTTC	CASRSSDRVVETQYF
TRBJ1-2	NA	TRBV5-4	NA	TGTGCCAGCAGCTTGGCCGGAGGAGGGGAAGGTGGCTACACCTTC	CASSLAGGGEGGYTF
TRBJ1-1	NA	TRBV5-1	NA	TGCGCCAGCAGCCCGGGTCATGGGAACACTGAAGCTTTCTTT	CASSPGHGNTEAFF
TRBJ2-5	NA	TRBV5-6	NA	TGTGCCAGCAGCTTTTTAAGGGAGGAGACCCAGTACTTC	CASSFLREETQYF